The 23 T cell receptor beta chains presented below share a single source sample, sequenced in a study of cytomegalovirus exposure and HLA in healthy donors. Both 60 Vbeta primers and 13 Jbeta primers went into the PCR. Profiling relied on immunoSEQ multiplex PCR, and the TCRdb table lists in-frame clones only, not all of them. The table includes about 120,000 clones, approximately 80% detected once. The sequencing input was PBMCs. All receptors come from a man in his thirties or forties in good health and CMV-seropositive.

The rearrangement joins TRBV29-1 to TRBJ2-7; 10 bases are shared with TRBD1. The J segment lost 7 bases and the V segment lost 2 bases, leaving 8 bases of the junction unmatched. The germline V gene has CDR1 SQVTM and CDR2 ANQGSEA. CDR3 length equals 14 residues. The CDR3 nucleotides read TGCAGCGTTGAATTGACAGGGGGCGCGGGGGAGCAGTACTTC. Residues: CSVELTGGAGEQYF.

V gene TRBV11-2 combines with J gene TRBJ1-2; D perhaps matches TRBD1 (5 bases). CDR3 length: 14 amino acids. The germline CDR1 and CDR2 sequences are SGHAT and FQNNGV. V was shortened by 2 bases and J by 2 bases, with 9 bases between the two germline ends. The CDR3 region has the DNA TGTGCCAGCAGCTTAATGCAGGGCAACTATGGCTACACCTTC. Amino acids: CASSLMQGNYGYTF.

As concerns this clone: In the same sample, other DNA sequences code for this CDR3. J is TRBJ1-5 and V is TRBV18; TRBD1 is a possible D gene (5 bases). The germline gives CDR1 KGHSH, CDR2 LQKENI. This CDR3 comprises 16 residues. V lost 3 bases and J 3 bases, leaving 15 bases between the germline ends. The CDR3 loop is CASSPAGGALNQPQHF. CDR3 sequence (DNA): TGTGCCAGCTCACCCGCGGGAGGGGCCCTCAATCAGCCCCAGCATTTT.

The chain is built from TRBV19 and TRBJ1-2, with 8 bases fitting TRBD1. There are 15 residues in the CDR3. Germline loops: CDR1 LNHDA, CDR2 SQIVND (reference sequence). J was trimmed by 0 bases and V by 4 bases; bases with no gene match: 4. CDR3 region: CASSTDRASNYGYTF. The CDR3, as DNA: TGTGCCAGTAGTACGGACAGGGCGTCTAACTATGGCTACACCTTC.

This clone was picked up a small number of times. The J gene is TRBJ1-2, the V gene TRBV5-5, with no clear D. The CDR3 length is 14 residues. The V and J ends lost 2 bases and 0 bases respectively, with 8 bases between them. Germline V gives CDR1 SGHKS, CDR2 YYEKEE (reference sequence). CDR3 nucleotide sequence: TGTGCCAGCAGCTTAACTAGAGCTAACTATGGCTACACCTTC. Its translation: CASSLTRANYGYTF.

Only a few counts were recorded for this clone. The chain recombines TRBV29-1 with TRBJ2-1; D uncertain. V gave up 4 bases and J gave up 9 bases, with 7 bases separating them. Germline V CDR1 and CDR2: SQVTM, ANQGSEA. This CDR3 has 10 residues. CDR3 nucleotide sequence: TGCAGCGTTGTTACGGGTGAGCAGTTCTTC. This sequence encodes CSVVTGEQFF.

This clone was seen more than once but under ten times. The chain uses TRBV13 and TRBJ2-1, with a possible D match to TRBD2 (6 bases). Germline V gene data show CDR1 as PRHDT and CDR2 as FYEKMQ (reference sequence). The CDR3 extends over 17 amino acids. V lost 2 bases and J 4 bases, leaving 18 bases between the germline ends. The CDR3, as DNA: TGTGCCAGCAGCTTATTAGGAGGGGACCTCAGGTACAATGAGCAGTTCTTC. Residues: CASSLLGGDLRYNEQFF.

The chain is built from TRBV30 and TRBJ1-1; D is possibly TRBD1 (5 bases). The CDR3 length is 11 residues. Germline V CDR1 and CDR2: GTSNPN, SVGIG (reference sequence). The V end was cut by 5 bases, the J end by 4 bases, with 8 bases between. The DNA for the CDR3 is TGTGCCTGGGCCAGGGCCACTGAAGCTTTCTTT. This encodes CAWARATEAFF.

The rearrangement joins TRBV18 to TRBJ2-3; 9 bases map to TRBD1. There are 15 residues in the CDR3. V gave up 0 bases and J gave up 4 bases; unmatched junction bases: 2. Germline CDR1 reads KGHSH; CDR2 reads LQKENI. The CDR3 spells CASSPPDRGADTQYF. The CDR3 nucleotides read TGTGCCAGCTCACCACCGGACAGGGGTGCAGATACGCAGTATTTT. Supplemented by reference TRBV18 and TRBJ2-3, the full variable domain reads NAGVMQNPRHLVRRRGQEARLRCSPMKGHSHVYWYRQLPEEGLKFMVYLQKENIIDESGMPKERFSAEFPKEGPSILRIQQVVRGDSAAYFCASSPPDRGADTQYFGPGTRLTVL.

The chain combines TRBV2 with TRBJ1-4, with 7 bases that match TRBD1. Trimming removed 6 bases from V and 6 bases from J; junction bases left unmatched: 7. The CDR3 sequence is 14 residues long. The V gene's germline CDR1 is SNHLY and CDR2 FYNNEI. CDR3 in DNA: TGTGCCAGCAGGCTACAGGGGTTTGATGAAAAACTGTTTTTT. The encoded protein is CASRLQGFDEKLFF.

This clone was seen only once. The gene calls are TRBV5-6 and TRBJ2-7, with 7 bases aligning to TRBD1. After removal of 4 bases from V and 0 bases from J, the junction contained 4 bases not matched to a gene. This CDR3 comprises 14 residues. Germline CDR1 and CDR2: SGHDT and YYEEEE. CDR3 in amino acids: CASSAWDSSYEQYF. The CDR3 DNA follows: TGTGCCAGCAGCGCCTGGGACAGCTCCTACGAGCAGTACTTC.

The table lists this clone with a few counts. V usage is TRBV9 and J usage is TRBJ1-1; no clear D gene. CDR3 length: 15 amino acids. Germline-derived CDR1 and CDR2 are SGDLS and YYNGEE. V dropped 0 bases and J dropped 4 bases, with 13 bases sitting between them. The CDR3 DNA reads as TGTGCCAGCAGCGTAGGAGTAGGGAGAGGCACTGAAGCTTTCTTT. Translation: CASSVGVGRGTEAFF.

Note on this clone: The junction and the germline gene differ at one end; a read error may be behind it. This chain links TRBV7-9 with TRBJ2-7; D might be TRBD1 (5 bases). CDR1 and CDR2 (germline): SEHNR, FQNEAQ (reference sequence). The CDR3 has 16 amino acids. The CDR3 DNA reads TGTTCCAGCAGCGAAGGGGTTCAGGTCCCCTCCTACGAGCAGTACTTC. Residues: CSSSEGVQVPSYEQYF.

The chain combines TRBV6-6 with TRBJ2-5, with D maybe TRBD2 (5 bases). The CDR3 consists of 16 residues. Germline V gene lookup returns CDR1 MNHNY and CDR2 SVGAGI (reference sequence). V lost 7 bases, J lost 2 bases, and 20 bases lay in between. CDR3 protein: CASTSLHSGFQETQYF. Here the CDR3 DNA reads TGTGCCAGCACGAGTCTACACAGCGGATTTCAAGAGACCCAGTACTTC.

The V and J genes are TRBV6-1 and TRBJ1-2; 7 bases are a match to TRBD1. The CDR3 is made up of 14 amino acids. From germline, CDR1 is MNHNS and CDR2 SASEGT. The junction had 6 bases not matched to a gene; V was cut back by 7 bases and J by 1 base. The CDR3 DNA reads TGTGCCAGCATCGGGACAGAGTATAACTATGGCTACACCTTC. It is translated as CASIGTEYNYGYTF.

This chain uses TRBV10-2 with TRBJ1-2; 9 positions agree with TRBD1. In germline, CDR1 is WSHSY, CDR2 SAAADI. After removal of 3 bases from V and 6 bases from J, the junction contained 14 bases not matched to a gene. This CDR3 comprises 17 residues. The DNA of the CDR3 is TGCGCCAGCAGTGACCTCATACTACAGGGGGCGTCGGATGGCTACACCTTC. This sequence encodes CASSDLILQGASDGYTF.

This clone appeared once. Within the sample, other DNA sequences also encode this same CDR3. This chain joins TRBV27 and TRBJ2-7; D possibly corresponds to TRBD2 (6 bases). Between the trimmed V and J ends, which lost 2 bases and 3 bases, there was a span of 14 bases. The CDR3 is made up of 15 amino acids. Germline V gene data show CDR1 as MNHEY and CDR2 as SMNVEV (reference sequence). In nucleotides, the CDR3 is TGTGCCAGCAGTTTAACAAGGACTACCTTCTACGAGCAGTACTTC. Amino acid sequence: CASSLTRTTFYEQYF.

The genes are TRBV6-1 and TRBJ2-7, with 11 bases matching TRBD1. The CDR3 has 13 amino acids. The V gene end was trimmed by 5 bases and the J gene end by 7 bases; junction bases not matched to a gene: 4. CDR1 and CDR2 (germline): MNHNS, SASEGT. The CDR3: CASSYGTGGEQYF. CDR3 DNA sequence: TGTGCCAGCAGTTATGGGACAGGGGGAGAGCAGTACTTC.

The CDR3 nucleotides are TGTGCCAGCAGGGCTAGCGGGGGGGTCGGGGAGACCCAGTACTTC. Protein: CASRASGGVGETQYF. This sequence joins TRBV7-8 and TRBJ2-5; 12 bases match TRBD2. CDR3 length: 15 amino acids. J was trimmed by 5 bases and V by 6 bases; bases with no gene match: 7. CDR1 is SGHVS, CDR2 FQNEAQ, per germline.

The chain has TRBV5-6 and TRBJ1-2; 8 bases fit TRBD1. V lost 4 bases, J lost 3 bases, and 11 bases stayed unmatched. The CDR3 runs to 16 residues. The germline V gene has CDR1 SGHDT and CDR2 YYEEEE. The CDR3 DNA follows: TGTGCCAGCAGCCCACCGGACAGGGACCAGGACTATGGCTACACCTTC. It specifies CASSPPDRDQDYGYTF.

As regards this clone: The DNA is omitted, as the CDR3 cannot be located on it reliably, and the CDR3 follows TCRdb's listing. The genes are TRBV19 and TRBJ1-4; the table gives TRBD1 as D, unverified against the DNA. From germline, CDR1 is LNHDA and CDR2 SQIVND (reference sequence). The CDR3 contains 16 residues when both ends are counted. The CDR3 here is CASPTPYRCHNEKLFF.

This clone was observed a single time. This chain joins TRBV10-1 and TRBJ2-1, with TRBD2 matching over 12 bases. This CDR3 contains 16 residues. Germline V CDR1 and CDR2: WNHNN, SYGVQD (reference sequence). The trim removed 4 bases at V and 4 bases at J, leaving 5 bases unmatched. CDR3 sequence reads: CASSARTSGEYNEQFF. The CDR3 bases are TGCGCCAGCAGTGCTCGGACTAGCGGGGAATACAATGAGCAGTTCTTC.

The chain recombines TRBV29-1 with TRBJ1-1; no clear D gene. The CDR3 has 14 residues. CDR1 SQVTM and CDR2 ANQGSEA come from the germline V gene. V lost 3 bases and J lost 0, with 11 bases in between. CDR3 protein: CSVEGNALNTEAFF. The DNA for the CDR3 is TGCAGCGTTGAGGGCAATGCCCTGAACACTGAAGCTTTCTTT.